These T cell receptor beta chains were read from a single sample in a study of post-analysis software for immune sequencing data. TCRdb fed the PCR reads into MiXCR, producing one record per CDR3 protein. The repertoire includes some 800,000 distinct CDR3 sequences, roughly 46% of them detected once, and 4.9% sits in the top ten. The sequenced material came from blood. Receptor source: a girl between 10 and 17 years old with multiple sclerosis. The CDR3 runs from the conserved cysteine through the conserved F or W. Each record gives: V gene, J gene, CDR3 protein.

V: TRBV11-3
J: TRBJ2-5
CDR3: CASSLPGTSMETQYF

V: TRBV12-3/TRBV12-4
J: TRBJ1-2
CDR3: CASSTTPGGYTF

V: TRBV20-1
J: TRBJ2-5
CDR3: CSAHGQREIGNEQYF

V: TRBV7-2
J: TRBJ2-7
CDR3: CASSSPFSGRAPYEQYF

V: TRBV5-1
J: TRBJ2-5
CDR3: CASRVGGTQETQYF

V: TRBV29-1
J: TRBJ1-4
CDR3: CSAAVGGPNEKLFF

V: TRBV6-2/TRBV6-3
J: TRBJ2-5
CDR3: CASSETDRGTQYF

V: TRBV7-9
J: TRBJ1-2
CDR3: CASSADDTPGYTF

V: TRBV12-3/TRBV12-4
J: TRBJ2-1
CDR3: CASSPGLAIFNEQFF

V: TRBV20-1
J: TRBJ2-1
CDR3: CSARDLIGTTSGVNEQFF

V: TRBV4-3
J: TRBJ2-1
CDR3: CASSQVRAPGGEQFF

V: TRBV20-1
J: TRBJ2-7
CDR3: CSARDRGGATYEQYF

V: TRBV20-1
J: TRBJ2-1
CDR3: CSARDLGDGWDEQFF

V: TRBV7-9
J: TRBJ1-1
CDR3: CASSTRQGGRTEAFF

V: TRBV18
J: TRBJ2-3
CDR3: CASSPASTDTQYF

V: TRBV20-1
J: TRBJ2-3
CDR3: CSATLGLAGSTDTQYF

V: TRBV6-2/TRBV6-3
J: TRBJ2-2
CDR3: CASSRLAGANTGELFF

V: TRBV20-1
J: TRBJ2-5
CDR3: CSARDPGPLQETQYF

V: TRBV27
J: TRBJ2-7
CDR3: CASSLRRDRVDEQYF

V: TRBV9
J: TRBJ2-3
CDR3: CASSPFLDTQYF

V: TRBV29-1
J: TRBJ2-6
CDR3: CSVGTSDSGANVLTF

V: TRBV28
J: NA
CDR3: CASDNPGLAQDQETQFF

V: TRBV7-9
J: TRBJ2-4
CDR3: CASSRGQASLAKNIQYF

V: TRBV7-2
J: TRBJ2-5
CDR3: CASSPLSSAQYF

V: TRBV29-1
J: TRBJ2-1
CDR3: CSVDGPTGTPAGNEQFF

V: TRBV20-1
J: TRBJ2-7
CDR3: CSARGRDEQYF

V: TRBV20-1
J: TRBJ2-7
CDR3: CSALQGSLRFYEQYF

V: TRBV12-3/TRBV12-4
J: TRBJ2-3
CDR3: CASSLGLGAFPDTQYF

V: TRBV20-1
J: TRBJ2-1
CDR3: CSARDDQAYNEQFF

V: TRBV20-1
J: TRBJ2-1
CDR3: CSAGKRLAPLQNEQFF

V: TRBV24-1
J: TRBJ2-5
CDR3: CATSESGPGETQYF

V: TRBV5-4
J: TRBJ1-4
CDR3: CASSVPGQATNEKLFF

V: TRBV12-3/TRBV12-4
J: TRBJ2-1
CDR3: CASSLGGGRGNEQFF